Listed here is a single TCR beta chain. The data derive from a study of blood T cell repertoires in COVID-19. Repertoires were generated with immunoSEQ multiplex PCR, while TCRdb's copy carries only in-frame clones and drops some. The sample comprises roughly 230,000 clones, roughly 88% of which are singletons, and roughly 27% rests with the top ten. Trimming removed 0 bases at V and 4 bases at J, with 8 bases between. Germline V lookup: CDR1 SGHRS, CDR2 YFSETQ. CDR3 size: 14 residues. The source is a man aged 40-49 years with acute or convalescent COVID-19. The sequencing sample was made of peripheral blood. The chain couples TRBV5-1 to TRBJ2-1; D is ambiguous. The CDR3 sequence: CASSLGLVYNEQFF. CDR3 nucleotide sequence: TGCGCCAGCAGCTTGGGGCTAGTATACAATGAGCAGTTCTTC.